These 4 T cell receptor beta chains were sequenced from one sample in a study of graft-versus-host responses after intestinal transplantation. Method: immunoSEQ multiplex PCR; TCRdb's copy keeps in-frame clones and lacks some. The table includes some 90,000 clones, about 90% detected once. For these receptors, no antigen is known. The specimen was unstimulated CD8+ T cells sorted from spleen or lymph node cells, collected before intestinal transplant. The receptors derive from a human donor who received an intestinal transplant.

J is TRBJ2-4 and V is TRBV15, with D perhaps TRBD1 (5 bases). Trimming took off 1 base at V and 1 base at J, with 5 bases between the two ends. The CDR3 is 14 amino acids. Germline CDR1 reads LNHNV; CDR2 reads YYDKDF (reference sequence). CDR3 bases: TGTGCCACCAGCAGAGCAGGGGCCAAAAACATTCAGTACTTC. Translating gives CATSRAGAKNIQYF.

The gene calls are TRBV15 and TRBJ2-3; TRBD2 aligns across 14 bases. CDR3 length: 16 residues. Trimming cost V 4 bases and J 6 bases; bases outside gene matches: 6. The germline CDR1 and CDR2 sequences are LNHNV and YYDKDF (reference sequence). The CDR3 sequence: CATSTYGLAGGDTQYF. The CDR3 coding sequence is TGTGCCACCAGCACATATGGACTAGCGGGAGGCGATACGCAGTATTTT.

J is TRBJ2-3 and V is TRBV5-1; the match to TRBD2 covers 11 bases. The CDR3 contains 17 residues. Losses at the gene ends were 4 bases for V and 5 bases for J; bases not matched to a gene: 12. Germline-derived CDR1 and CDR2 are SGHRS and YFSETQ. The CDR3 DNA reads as TGCGCCAGCAGCCCTCCGCAAGGACTAGCGGGTCAAGATACGCAGTATTTT. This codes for CASSPPQGLAGQDTQYF.

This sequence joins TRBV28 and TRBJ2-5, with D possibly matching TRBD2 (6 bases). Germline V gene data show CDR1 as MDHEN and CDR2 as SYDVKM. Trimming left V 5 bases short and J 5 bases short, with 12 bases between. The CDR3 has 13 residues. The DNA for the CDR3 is TGTGCCAGCAGTGTCTGGGGGGTGGAGACCCAGTACTTC. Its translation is CASSVWGVETQYF.